These 15 T cell receptor beta chains originate from one sample sequenced in a study of blood T cell repertoires in COVID-19. Sequencing was performed with immunoSEQ multiplex PCR; in TCRdb, only in-frame clones are kept and a portion is missing. Of about 100,000 clones listed, around 88% were seen once; the top ten hold roughly 4.6%. What was sequenced was peripheral blood. These receptors came from a human donor in a cohort sampled during active COVID-19.

This chain joins TRBV6-6 and TRBJ1-5, with 10 bases identical to TRBD1. The CDR3 spans 14 residues. The J segment lost 6 bases and the V segment lost 6 bases, leaving 5 bases of the junction unmatched. Germline V CDR1 and CDR2: MNHNY, SVGAGI (reference sequence). CDR3 coding DNA: TGTGCCAGCAGACCCGGGACAGGGGTTCAGCCCCAGCATTTT. Its translation: CASRPGTGVQPQHF.

The chain combines TRBV4-1 with TRBJ2-1; 9 bases are shared with TRBD2. The ends lost 7 bases at V and 6 bases at J; junction bases unmatched: 19. CDR3 length: 18 residues. Germline CDR1 and CDR2: MGHRA and YSYEKL. CDR3 sequence reads: CASNSLGASGTRSNEQFF. The CDR3 DNA reads as TGCGCCAGCAACTCACTCGGGGCTAGCGGGACCAGGAGCAATGAGCAGTTCTTC.

This chain uses TRBV5-6 with TRBJ2-1; tentative D call: TRBD1 (5 bases). Trimming shortened V by 3 bases and J by 10 bases, and 20 bases separated the two germline ends. The germline gives CDR1 SGHDT, CDR2 YYEEEE. This CDR3 contains 15 residues. CDR3 in amino acids: CASSSRVLRIQEQFF. The DNA of the CDR3 is TGTGCCAGCAGCTCCAGGGTTCTTAGGATTCAGGAGCAGTTCTTC.

The sample holds one count of this clone. The rearrangement joins TRBV27 to TRBJ2-7; TRBD2 might be the D (5 bases). The CDR3 has 15 amino acids. Trimming left V 5 bases short and J 3 bases short, with 17 bases between. Germline V gives CDR1 MNHEY, CDR2 SMNVEV (reference sequence). The CDR3 sequence is CASSVLAGPNYEQYF. The CDR3 DNA reads TGTGCCAGCAGTGTTCTGGCGGGCCCTAACTACGAGCAGTACTTC.

The chain links TRBV28 to TRBJ2-7; 13 bases line up with TRBD2. The V gene end was trimmed by 5 bases and the J gene end by 7 bases; junction bases not matched to a gene: 8. The CDR3 is 15 amino acids. Looked up from germline, CDR1 is MDHEN and CDR2 is SYDVKM. In DNA form, the CDR3 reads TGTGCCAGCAGTCAAACTAGCGGGAGGGTGTGGGAGCAGTACTTC. It translates to CASSQTSGRVWEQYF.

This rearrangement joins TRBV5-6 to TRBJ1-5, with D unresolved. The germline V and J ends were trimmed by 4 bases and 5 bases, with 10 bases remaining between them. The CDR3 is 13 amino acids. Germline V gene data show CDR1 as SGHDT and CDR2 as YYEEEE. The CDR3 DNA is TGTGCCAGCAGCGACGGCGGGGATCAGCCCCAGCATTTT. Its protein product is CASSDGGDQPQHF.

This chain links TRBV12-3 or TRBV12-4 with TRBJ2-7; D gene uncertain. This CDR3 is built from 13 residues. V lost 1 base, J lost 3 bases, and 7 bases lay in between. The CDR3: CASSLGQDYEQYF. CDR3 in DNA: TGTGCCAGCAGTTTAGGGCAGGACTACGAGCAGTACTTC.

The CDR3 coding sequence is TGTGCCAGCGGAGACAGGACATTCTACAATGAGCAGTTCTTC. It translates to CASGDRTFYNEQFF. The genes are TRBV3-1 (or the pseudogene TRBV3-2) and TRBJ2-1; D possibly corresponds to TRBD1 (6 bases). The CDR3 consists of 14 residues. The germline gives CDR1 LGHDT, CDR2 YNNKEL (reference sequence). V was cut by 8 bases and J by 3 bases, with 14 bases left in between.

V and J are TRBV6-5 and TRBJ2-1; 9 bases line up with TRBD1. Germline trimming cut 2 bases from V and 7 bases from J; bases unmatched to any gene: 9. The CDR3 is made up of 16 amino acids. The germline V gene has CDR1 MNHEY and CDR2 SVGAGI. The chain's CDR3 is CASSYGGTGLGNEQFF. CDR3 DNA sequence: TGTGCCAGCAGTTACGGGGGGACAGGGCTGGGGAATGAGCAGTTCTTC.

The chain is built from TRBV4-1 and TRBJ2-7, with 16 positions matching TRBD2. Germline CDR1 reads MGHRA; CDR2 reads YSYEKL. The V and J ends lost 6 bases and 0 bases, in that order; junction bases with no gene match: 8. The CDR3 extends over 18 amino acids. The CDR3 DNA reads TGCGCCAGCAGTCAGGGACTAGCGGGAGGGGCCGCCTCCTACGAGCAGTACTTC. Translated, it gives CASSQGLAGGAASYEQYF.

The rearrangement uses TRBV5-6 and TRBJ2-2; 7 bases agree with TRBD1. Trimming removed 4 bases from V and 0 bases from J; junction bases left unmatched: 6. The CDR3 is 16 amino acids. Germline V lookup: CDR1 SGHDT, CDR2 YYEEEE. The CDR3 nucleotides read TGTGCCAGCAGCGCATCCGGGACAGCGAACACCGGGGAGCTGTTTTTT. Amino acid sequence: CASSASGTANTGELFF. Variable domain in full (rest from reference TRBV5-6 and TRBJ2-2): DAGVTQSPTHLIKTRGQQVTLRCSPKSGHDTVSWYQQALGQGPQFIFQYYEEEERQRGNFPDRFSGHQFPNYSSELNVNALLLGDSALYLCASSASGTANTGELFFGEGSRLTVL.

V and J are TRBV6-1 and TRBJ2-7; D perhaps matches TRBD1 (6 bases). CDR1 MNHNS and CDR2 SASEGT come from the germline V gene. This CDR3 region has 14 residues. V was shortened by 1 base and J by 4 bases, with 11 bases between the two germline ends. Here the CDR3 reads CASSEVDRPYEQYF. CDR3 coding DNA: TGTGCCAGCAGTGAAGTTGACAGGCCGTACGAGCAGTACTTC.

The chain is built from TRBV27 and TRBJ1-5, with D possibly being TRBD1 (5 bases). Germline-derived CDR1 and CDR2 are MNHEY and SMNVEV (reference sequence). Trimming removed 0 bases from V and 6 bases from J, with 12 bases in between. The CDR3 sequence is 15 residues long. CDR3 in amino acids: CASSLSLGGGQPQHF. The CDR3 DNA reads TGTGCCAGCAGTTTATCACTGGGGGGGGGTCAGCCCCAGCATTTT.

The gene calls are TRBV3-1 (or the pseudogene TRBV3-2) and TRBJ2-3, with TRBD2 identical over 7 bases. The CDR3 spans 14 residues. The V segment lost 5 bases and the J segment 7 bases; nucleotides outside the gene matches: 9. The germline CDR1 and CDR2 sequences are LGHDT and YNNKEL (reference sequence). CDR3 bases: TGTGCCAGCAGCTTAGCGGGCCTGTTCAATACGCAGTATTTT. Residues: CASSLAGLFNTQYF.

J is TRBJ2-7 and V is TRBV5-8; 10 nucleotides line up with TRBD1. V was clipped by 2 bases and J by 3 bases; unmatched bases: 5. Germline V gene lookup returns CDR1 SGHTS and CDR2 YDEGEE. This CDR3 is 15 amino acids long. The CDR3: CASSFGGQGHYEQYF. The CDR3 nucleotides read TGTGCCAGCAGCTTTGGGGGACAGGGGCACTACGAGCAGTACTTC.